This TCR beta chain was recovered during a study of blood T cell repertoires in COVID-19 (dated by TCRdb to about 2020). About the full investigation: The collaborator samples originated in the United States, Italy and Spain and spanned the acute and convalescent phases of COVID-19. The material from the prospective study consisted of cDNA or gDNA derived from T cells, B-cell-depleted T cells, or PBMCs. Deeply sampled blood TCRbeta repertoires from subjects exposed to, actively infected with, or recovered from COVID-19 were included in the dataset. The repertoires were released in a freely available public database intended as a resource for research on the immune response to SARS-CoV-2. Samples came from the ongoing ImmuneRACE study (first 160 participants) plus 1,254 subjects from 6 global collaborators. Nearly every sample came with metadata listing a de-identified subject ID, COVID-19 status, age in years and sex. HLA class I and class II types, where available, came from metadata supplied by the sample provider rather than from assay-based typing.

Each collaborating institution followed its own protocols to collect whole blood in K2EDTA tubes. For TCRbeta analysis, collaborator samples were shipped as frozen whole blood, as isolated PBMCs, or as DNA extracted from either sample type. Overall study results and their limits: Clinical and demographic metadata were provided uncurated, with the amount varying by source and participant.

The immunoSEQ Assay, a bias-controlled multiplex PCR, was used to amplify TCRbeta CDR3 regions from genomic DNA. Per the original workflow: The number of nucleated cells in each sample was estimated from the amplification of reference gene primers within the assay. To quantify the absolute abundance of each unique TCRbeta CDR3 rearrangement, sequence reads were collapsed and filtered. Productive Simpson clonality was computed per sample as the square root of Simpson's diversity index over productive rearrangements. Held by TCRdb, this immuneACCESS table contains in-frame sequences only and omits some clones. Under half of the omission traces to an unresolved V gene where checked; the cause of the rest is unknown. V, J and clone size were drawn from that table, and D and trimming were deduced from the DNA. A total of tens of thousands of clones appear in this sample, approximately 80% of them only once. Under 50% of the sample lies in the top ten.

Its CDR3 holds 19 amino acids, cysteine through phenylalanine. The kept DNA is CDR3 alone, 57 bases in frame from the first base. Deletion took 0 bases off V and 0 bases off J, with a span of 15 bases between the germline ends. Based on the germline V gene, the CDR1 and CDR2 sequences are LGHNA and YNFKEQ. As to this clone: The antigen it binds to is not known. No quality values exist for individual bases; no much larger clone is one base distant.

The sequenced sample consisted of peripheral blood. This TCR was recovered from a human donor in a cohort sampled during active COVID-19. The sequence joins TRBV4-2 to TRBJ1-6, with no confidently assigned D gene. Read as DNA, the sequence is TGTGCCAGCAGCCAAGACGCCAGCGACCTAAGCTCCTATAATTCACCCCTCCACTTT. It encodes CASSQDASDLSSYNSPLHF.